The source of this TCR beta chain is a study of OX40 agonist ivuxolimab in advanced cancers. Study-wide background: Every 2 weeks, patients got intravenous ivuxolimab at one of six dose levels (0.01-10 mg/kg). Prior checkpoint blockade (anti-PD-1, anti-PD-L1 or anti-CTLA-4) was permitted; around 37% had it.

Notes on the study in general: Specificity for antigen went undetermined in the expanded peripheral T cells. At 0.1 to 3.0 mg/kg, CD4+ and CD8+ blood T cells expanded clonally by week 6.

Note on this clone: The antigen remains undetermined.

Method: immunoSEQ multiplex PCR; TCRdb's copy keeps in-frame clones and lacks some. The repertoire holds about 110,000 clones, over 75% seen once, with approximately 0.5% in the top ten. This CDR3 is 12 amino acids long. Germline V lookup: CDR1 MNHEY, CDR2 SVGAGI. With V trimmed by 9 bases and J by 5 bases, 7 bases remained unmatched. The sequence was obtained from an adult with an advanced solid tumor such as melanoma, head and neck, liver or kidney cancer. The gene calls are TRBV6-5 and TRBJ2-7; 7 nucleotides align to TRBD1. The starting material was CD4+ or CD8+ T cells sorted from blood, obtained in a trial of the OX40 agonist ivuxolimab. CDR3 nucleotide sequence: TGTGCCAGTCGACAGGGCGGAGACGAGCAGTACTTC. It is translated as CASRQGGDEQYF.